The next 31 T cell receptor beta chains were all read from a single sample in a study of T-cell memory formation after mild COVID-19. TCRdb used MiXCR to reprocess the 5' RACE reads, holding one entry per CDR3 protein. The table has 400,000 or so distinct CDR3 sequences, around 21% seen once. Sequenced material: PBMCs or a T cell subset sorted from them (not recorded which). The receptors stem from an adult woman who had mild COVID-19 (a few samples of this study predate the infection). Cell type and time point are not known.

This clonotype was recorded a few times. The chain uses TRBV12-3 or TRBV12-4 and TRBJ1-2, with a tentative D call TRBD1 (6 bases). The CDR3 extends over 15 amino acids. V lost 0 bases to trimming and J lost 7 bases, with 15 bases between them. The CDR3 DNA is TGTGCCAGCAGTTTAGCGACAAGGGGGGGTGCTGGCTACACCTTC. Translated: CASSLATRGGAGYTF.

In its sample, this clonotype was seen a few times. The chain uses TRBV5-1 and TRBJ2-7; D is unresolved. Trimming shortened V by 6 bases and J by 4 bases, and 17 bases separated the two germline ends. The germline V gene has CDR1 SGHRS and CDR2 YFSETQ. The CDR3 is 14 amino acids. DNA for the CDR3: TGCGCCAGCAAGCCTTTCGCCACCGAGTACGAGCAGTACTTC. Protein product: CASKPFATEYEQYF.

The chain links TRBV6-2 or TRBV6-3 to TRBJ2-7; possible D gene TRBD2, 5 bases. The CDR3 totals 14 residues. Trimming took off 5 bases at V and 5 bases at J, with 16 bases between the two ends. The germline gives CDR1 MNHEY, CDR2 SVGEGT. This CDR3 is CASSLGLDLDEQYF. The CDR3 bases are TGTGCCAGCAGTCTCGGACTGGACCTGGACGAGCAGTACTTC.

This clonotype was picked up a small number of times. The gene calls are TRBV9 and TRBJ1-1; TRBD1 might be the D (6 bases). V dropped 4 bases and J dropped 0 bases, with 13 bases sitting between them. The CDR3 consists of 15 residues. Germline CDR1 reads SGDLS; CDR2 reads YYNGEE. The CDR3 DNA reads as TGTGCCAGCAGCCTCCGGGGGGACATGAACACTGAAGCTTTCTTT. This codes for CASSLRGDMNTEAFF.

In regard to this clonotype: The junction and the germline gene differ at one end; a read error may be behind it. The chain recombines TRBV3-1 with TRBJ1-1; maybe TRBD1 (5 bases). The CDR3 consists of 13 residues. The V gene's germline CDR1 is LGHDT and CDR2 YNNKEL (reference sequence). CDR3 sequence reads: CASSQDGGNDLKF. CDR3 sequence (DNA): TGTGCCAGCAGCCAAGATGGGGGGAATGACCTGAAGTTT. Variable domain in full (rest from reference TRBV3-1 and TRBJ1-1): DTAVSQTPKYLVTQMGNDKSIKCEQNLGHDTMYWYKQDSKKFLKIMFSYNNKELIINETVPNRFSPKSPDKAHLNLHINSLELGDSAVYFCASSQDGGNDLKFGQGTRLTVV.

The chain employs TRBV12-3 or TRBV12-4 and TRBJ1-6; D not resolved. This CDR3 is 12 amino acids long. V was shortened by 3 bases and J by 7 bases, with 4 bases between the two germline ends. Here the CDR3 reads CASSFVNSPLHF. In nucleotides, the CDR3 is TGTGCCAGCAGTTTTGTGAATTCACCCCTCCACTTT.

This clonotype was observed a handful of times. The V gene is TRBV6-5, the J gene TRBJ1-1; no firm D call. V shed 6 bases and J shed 1 base, with 15 bases lying between them. This CDR3 contains 15 residues. Germline loops: CDR1 MNHEY, CDR2 SVGAGI. CDR3 DNA sequence: TGTGCCAGCAGCCATCTACAGACCCGGAACACTGAAGCTTTCTTT. This gives the protein CASSHLQTRNTEAFF.

The table lists this clonotype with a few counts. The chain joins TRBV4-1 to TRBJ2-7; 8 bases fit TRBD2. Germline assignment: CDR1 MGHRA and CDR2 YSYEKL. V dropped 1 base and J dropped 2; count of bases not matched to a gene: 7. The length of the CDR3 is 16 residues. CDR3 residues: CASSQGQLADTYEQYF. CDR3 coding DNA: TGCGCCAGCAGCCAAGGGCAACTAGCGGACACCTACGAGCAGTACTTC.

This clonotype was observed many times. The chain is built from TRBV11-1 and TRBJ2-2; D perhaps matches TRBD1 (5 bases). With 5 bases removed from V and 4 bases from J, the gap between germline ends came to 14 bases. This CDR3 has 15 amino acids. CDR1 is SGHAT, CDR2 FQDESV, per germline (reference sequence). CDR3 region: CASSQQGARTGELFF. CDR3 in DNA: TGTGCCAGCAGCCAGCAGGGCGCTCGCACCGGGGAGCTGTTTTTT.

V is TRBV9 and J is TRBJ2-1; D perhaps matches TRBD1 (5 bases). The CDR3 consists of 14 residues. CDR1 is SGDLS, CDR2 YYNGEE, per germline. V lost 0 bases and J lost 5, with 9 bases in between. This chain's CDR3 is CASSVGGRDNEQFF. The CDR3 DNA sequence: TGTGCCAGCAGCGTAGGGGGCAGGGACAATGAGCAGTTCTTC. Full variable domain (outside the CDR3, taken from reference TRBV9 and TRBJ2-1): DSGVTQTPKHLITATGQRVTLRCSPRSGDLSVYWYQQSLDQGLQFLIQYYNGEERAKGNILERFSAQQFPDLHSELNLSSLELGDSALYFCASSVGGRDNEQFFGPGTRLTVL.

This clonotype was counted a few times. The V gene is TRBV6-2 or TRBV6-3, the J gene TRBJ2-3; D not certain. The CDR3 spans 14 residues. V dropped 5 bases and J dropped 6 bases, with 15 bases sitting between them. Per the germline V gene, CDR1 is MNHEY and CDR2 is SVGEGT. CDR3 DNA: TGTGCCAGCAGTCCGGCCCTGGAACAGGATACGCAGTATTTT. It encodes CASSPALEQDTQYF.

The chain recombines TRBV12-3 or TRBV12-4 with TRBJ2-5; TRBD2 might be the D (6 bases). This CDR3 has 12 residues. Trimming stripped 3 bases from V and 7 bases from J, with 9 bases between. This chain's CDR3 is CASSLAGPTQYF. The CDR3 region has the DNA TGTGCCAGCAGTTTGGCGGGACCGACCCAGTACTTC.

The chain carries TRBV7-2 and TRBJ1-6; no clear D. The germline CDR1 and CDR2 sequences are SGHTA and FQGNSA. This CDR3 has 13 amino acids. Between the trimmed V and J ends, which lost 2 bases and 6 bases, there was a span of 5 bases. The CDR3: CASSLPTNSPLHF. DNA for the CDR3: TGTGCCAGCAGCTTACCGACTAATTCACCCCTCCACTTT.

This clonotype turned up a few times. This sequence joins TRBV15 and TRBJ2-3; D is undetermined. The CDR3 sequence is 12 residues long. Germline V CDR1 and CDR2: LNHNV, YYDKDF (reference sequence). V lost 0 bases, J lost 6 bases, and 4 bases lay in between. CDR3 sequence: CATSRDPDTQYF. The CDR3 DNA is TGTGCCACCAGCAGAGACCCGGATACGCAGTATTTT.

This clonotype has just a few counts. J is TRBJ2-3 and V is TRBV6-5; D assignment may be TRBD1 or TRBD2 (5 bases each). The V end lost 0 bases, the J end lost 5 bases, and 9 bases lay between the germline ends. The germline CDR1 and CDR2 sequences are MNHEY and SVGAGI. This CDR3 comprises 14 residues. The DNA for the CDR3 is TGTGCCAGCAGTTACTCGGGGACCGGAGATACGCAGTATTTT. Its translation is CASSYSGTGDTQYF.

This clonotype was found many times. The chain has TRBV5-1 and TRBJ2-7; 11 bases fit TRBD2. This CDR3 comprises 15 residues. Losses at the gene ends were 2 bases for V and 0 bases for J; bases not matched to a gene: 1. Germline loops: CDR1 SGHRS, CDR2 YFSETQ. CDR3: CASSLLAGDSYEQYF. The DNA of the CDR3 is TGCGCCAGCAGCTTACTAGCGGGGGACTCCTACGAGCAGTACTTC.

V usage is TRBV29-1 and J usage is TRBJ2-3; D may be TRBD1 (6 bases). The V end lost 3 bases, the J end lost 0 bases, and 10 bases lay between the germline ends. This CDR3 contains 14 residues. CDR1 SQVTM and CDR2 ANQGSEA come from the germline V gene. The CDR3, as DNA: TGCAGCGTTGATGGGGGCTCTAGCACAGATACGCAGTATTTT. This gives the protein CSVDGGSSTDTQYF.

This clonotype was detected a few times. The V gene is TRBV27, the J gene TRBJ2-5; D is unresolved. Trimming pared 4 bases from V and 1 base from J, leaving 10 bases between. The CDR3 is made up of 14 amino acids. CDR1 is MNHEY, CDR2 SMNVEV, per germline (reference sequence). The DNA of the CDR3 is TGTGCCAGCAGTTCGCTCTCCGGCCAAGAGACCCAGTACTTC. It is translated as CASSSLSGQETQYF.

This clonotype was seen only a few times. This chain joins TRBV5-1 and TRBJ2-7, with D tentatively TRBD2 (6 bases). V lost 2 bases, J lost 0 bases, and 12 bases lay in between. Looked up from germline, CDR1 is SGHRS and CDR2 is YFSETQ. The CDR3 runs 15 residues. The CDR3 nucleotides read TGCGCCAGCAGCTTAAGGACTACGAGCTCCTACGAGCAGTACTTC. The encoded protein is CASSLRTTSSYEQYF. Complete variable domain (other parts from reference TRBV5-1 and TRBJ2-7): KAGVTQTPRYLIKTRGQQVTLSCSPISGHRSVSWYQQTPGQGLQFLFEYFSETQRNKGNFPGRFSGRQFSNSRSEMNVSTLELGDSALYLCASSLRTTSSYEQYFGPGTRLTVT.

The chain employs TRBV5-4 and TRBJ1-2; D ambiguous. The CDR3 is 13 residues long. Germline V gene sequence: CDR1 SGHNT, CDR2 YYREEE (reference sequence). V shed 5 bases and J shed 2 bases, with 10 bases lying between them. CDR3 DNA sequence: TGTGCCAGCAGTCATAGTAAGAACTATGGCTACACCTTC. It encodes CASSHSKNYGYTF.

The table lists this clonotype with a few counts. The chain couples TRBV11-2 to TRBJ2-2, with 10 positions matching TRBD1. CDR1 SGHAT and CDR2 FQNNGV come from the germline V gene. V lost 6 bases, J lost 3 bases, and 7 bases stayed unmatched. The length of the CDR3 is 16 residues. The CDR3 nucleotides read TGTGCCAGCAGTCCGGGACAGGGGCGATACACCGGGGAGCTGTTTTTT. Its protein is CASSPGQGRYTGELFF.

The chain uses TRBV12-3 or TRBV12-4 and TRBJ2-6, with a tentative D call TRBD2 (5 bases). The V end was cut by 3 bases, the J end by 0 bases, with 9 bases between. There are 16 residues in the CDR3. The CDR3 DNA reads TGTGCCAGCAGTTTGGTTGCGGGCTCTGGGGCCAACGTCCTGACTTTC. It is translated as CASSLVAGSGANVLTF.

The sample holds one count of this clonotype. The rearrangement joins TRBV24-1 to TRBJ2-1; TRBD2 aligns across 12 bases. The V gene end was trimmed by 9 bases and the J gene end by 9 bases; junction bases not matched to a gene: 11. Germline V CDR1 and CDR2: KGHDR, SFDVKD. This CDR3 comprises 15 residues. CDR3 region: CATRPSSGGVSEQFF. The CDR3 bases are TGTGCCACCCGACCCTCTAGCGGGGGGGTTAGTGAGCAGTTCTTC.

The J gene is TRBJ2-1, the V gene TRBV27, with 7 bases aligning to TRBD2. Germline CDR1 MNHEY, CDR2 SMNVEV (reference sequence). With V trimmed by 3 bases and J by 9 bases, 2 bases remained unmatched. The CDR3 covers 12 residues. The CDR3 coding sequence is TGTGCCAGCAGTTTTGGGGGGGTTGAGCAGTTCTTC. This codes for CASSFGGVEQFF.

The rearrangement uses TRBV30 and TRBJ1-5; 7 bases map to TRBD1. CDR3 size: 13 residues. Losses at the gene ends were 1 base for V and 4 bases for J; bases not matched to a gene: 1. Germline values: CDR1 GTSNPN, CDR2 SVGIG (reference sequence). Written as DNA, the CDR3 is TGTGCCTGGAGTGGGGACAGAAATCAGCCCCAGCATTTT. This codes for CAWSGDRNQPQHF.

V gene TRBV7-2 combines with J gene TRBJ2-3, with TRBD2 as a possible D gene (5 bases). This CDR3 contains 14 residues. Germline V gene lookup returns CDR1 SGHTA and CDR2 FQGNSA. Trimming removed 1 base from V and 6 bases from J, with 11 bases in between. CDR3: CASSLVSGMDTQYF. CDR3 sequence (DNA): TGTGCCAGCAGCTTAGTATCGGGGATGGATACGCAGTATTTT.

The chain uses TRBV30 and TRBJ2-1, with D perhaps TRBD1 (5 bases). V was trimmed by 5 bases and J by 0 bases, leaving 11 bases between them. CDR3 length equals 14 residues. The germline V gene has CDR1 GTSNPN and CDR2 SVGIG (reference sequence). CDR3 protein: CAWDKGVSYNEQFF. The CDR3 bases are TGTGCCTGGGATAAAGGGGTCTCCTACAATGAGCAGTTCTTC.

This clonotype was seen once. The chain has TRBV18 and TRBJ1-5, with D possibly TRBD1 on 6 matching bases. Germline CDR1 reads KGHSH; CDR2 reads LQKENI. V dropped 3 bases and J dropped 2 bases, with 11 bases sitting between them. This CDR3 is built from 15 residues. The CDR3: CASSPAEGGNQPQHF. In DNA, the CDR3 is TGTGCCAGCTCACCCGCCGAGGGGGGCAATCAGCCCCAGCATTTT.

The sample holds one count of this clonotype. The V and J genes are TRBV5-1 and TRBJ1-2; TRBD1 matches at 7 bases. The trim removed 0 bases at V and 4 bases at J, leaving 15 bases unmatched. The length of the CDR3 is 18 residues. The V gene's germline CDR1 is SGHRS and CDR2 YFSETQ. CDR3 loop: CASSLAVSQTGLSYGYTF. The DNA for the CDR3 is TGCGCCAGCAGCTTGGCCGTGTCCCAGACAGGGCTCTCCTATGGCTACACCTTC.

This clonotype was counted ten times or more. The V call is TRBV18, the J call TRBJ2-7; D might be TRBD1 or TRBD2, each matching 5 bases. Trimming stripped 3 bases from V and 0 bases from J, with 12 bases between. CDR1 KGHSH and CDR2 LQKENI come from the germline V gene. This CDR3 contains 15 residues. The CDR3 DNA sequence: TGTGCCAGCTCACCTCAACCAGGGAGCTCCTACGAGCAGTACTTC. Residues: CASSPQPGSSYEQYF.

The chain links TRBV29-1 to TRBJ2-1; D perhaps matches TRBD1 (6 bases). This CDR3 is 11 amino acids long. The V gene's germline CDR1 is SQVTM and CDR2 ANQGSEA. V was cut by 7 bases and J by 14 bases, with 18 bases left in between. The CDR3, as DNA: TGCAGCGGAGAAACCTCGGCAGGGGAGTTCTTC. Protein product: CSGETSAGEFF.